The clone carrying this T cell receptor beta chain appeared a few times. This entry comes from a study of T cells in Graves' hyperthyroidism and ophthalmopathy. PBMCs came from more than 9.5 ml fresh peripheral blood. The investigators amplified TCR beta CDR3 regions from RNA transcripts. During a first-round RT-PCR of the TCR CDR3, the HTBI primer set was used. TCRdb reprocessed the multiplex PCR reads with MiXCR, giving one entry per CDR3 protein. The sample records some 550,000 distinct CDR3 sequences, 15% to 20% being singletons. V shed 3 bases and J 4 bases; nucleotides not matched to a gene: 1. Germline assignment: CDR1 SQVTM and CDR2 ANQGSEA. The CDR3 consists of 13 residues.

The chain recombines TRBV29-1 with TRBJ2-5, with 11 bases aligning to TRBD1. Sequencing was carried out using blood. The source of this sequence is a woman in her forties with Graves' ophthalmopathy. The CDR3 reads CSVEGTGGETQYF. CDR3 nucleotide sequence: TGCAGCGTTGAGGGGACAGGGGGAGAGACCCAGTACTTC.